This T cell receptor (beta chain) was sequenced for a study of blood T cell repertoires in COVID-19. As for the study in general: Sites across the United States, Italy and Spain contributed samples from acute and convalescent COVID-19. T cells, B-cell-depleted T cells, or PBMCs supplied cDNA or gDNA.

In the original workflow: Reference gene primers were amplified, and this amplification served to estimate nucleated cell counts. Produced via immunoSEQ multiplex PCR; TCRdb's table is partial and in-frame only. Clone size and V and J calls were adopted from that table, with D and trimming inferred from the DNA. Here the sample spans about 240,000 clones, about 80% being singletons. There are a few counts of this clone. Germline values: CDR1 LNHDA, CDR2 SQIVND (reference sequence). The CDR3 is made up of 14 amino acids. V shed 4 bases and J shed 5 bases, with 9 bases lying between them. Sequencing was carried out using peripheral blood. The rearrangement joins TRBV19 to TRBJ1-6; D uncertain. The clonotype was recovered from a woman aged 80 or older with acute or convalescent COVID-19. The CDR3 region is CASSRRRDNSPLHF. Written as DNA, the CDR3 is TGTGCCAGTAGTAGGCGGAGAGATAATTCACCCCTCCACTTT. The full variable domain, completed using reference TRBV19 and TRBJ1-6, is DGGITQSPKYLFRKEGQNVTLSCEQNLNHDAMYWYRQDPGQGLRLIYYSQIVNDFQKGDIAEGYSVSREKKESFPLTVTSAQKNPTAFYLCASSRRRDNSPLHFGNGTRLTVT.